The rows below give T cell receptor beta chains drawn from one sample of a study of T cells after yellow fever vaccination. One entry per CDR3 protein, called by TCRdb with MiXCR from the 5' RACE reads. The sample shows about 580,000 distinct CDR3 sequences, less than 20% of them seen only once. The input for sequencing was PBMCs, taken about 5 days after the first yellow fever vaccination. Receptor source: a young man who received the YFV17D yellow fever vaccine. Each CDR3 is given with its conserved first and last residue. D genes are given only for firm matches.

j_call d_call v_call cdr3_aa
TRBJ1-2 . TRBV5-1 CASSLGDGNYGYTF
TRBJ1-6 . TRBV7-2 CASSIRVGLFSSPLHF
TRBJ2-2 . TRBV7-2 CASSLQGTGGELFF
TRBJ2-1 . TRBV28 CASSSPSTGATIYNEQFF
TRBJ2-3 . TRBV10-3 CANRGNWADTQYF
TRBJ2-3 . TRBV5-1 CASSLGLDKDTQYF
TRBJ2-5 . TRBV11-2 CASSLDHGGLYQETQYF
TRBJ2-3 . TRBV6-5 CASSLTIPGQASTDTQYF
TRBJ2-1 . TRBV4-1 CASSQYPGYNEQFF
TRBJ2-2 TRBD1 TRBV9 CASSSRTGTNTGELFF
TRBJ2-3 . TRBV7-6 CASSNSPGKADTQYF
TRBJ2-2 . TRBV6-5 CASSYLGTSNTGELFF
TRBJ1-4 . TRBV4-1 CASSQSTGQTNEKLFF
TRBJ2-5 . TRBV24-1 CATSDSRGTPQETQYF
TRBJ1-1 TRBD1 TRBV6-2/TRBV6-3 CASSYGRDREYIEAFF
TRBJ1-2 . TRBV7-9 CASSSTGFGYTF
TRBJ1-3 TRBD1 TRBV12-3/TRBV12-4 CASSLRGRFSGNTIYF
TRBJ1-5 . TRBV9 CASSVDPTGNQPQHF